This T cell receptor beta chain was sequenced during a study of long-term antiretroviral therapy in people with HIV. Trimming pared 6 bases from V and 1 base from J, leaving 7 bases between. Germline-derived CDR1 and CDR2 are MNHEY and SVGAGI. This CDR3 is 12 amino acids long. Researchers ran immunoSEQ v3.0 at survey level. Assay: immunoSEQ multiplex PCR; the TCRdb copy retains only in-frame clones and omits some. The data contain 25,000 to 35,000 clones, 96% of them singletons. The sequencing used unsorted PBMCs, collected around 6.6 years after starting antiretroviral therapy. The rearrangement links TRBV6-5 to TRBJ2-7; D is unresolved. This receptor was identified in a man aged 25-45 years with HIV. Written as DNA, the CDR3 is TGTGCCAGCAGCACCTTATCCTACGAGCAGTACTTC. As protein: CASSTLSYEQYF.